The 28 T cell receptor beta chains below all came from one sample that was sequenced in a study of metastatic and nonmetastatic thyroid tumors. TCRdb reanalyzed the PCR reads with MiXCR. Among about 93,000 clones listed, 12% were seen once. There were no patients who had received any treatment before thyroid surgery. The sample taken for sequencing was blood. All receptors come from a female donor with papillary thyroid cancer or a benign thyroid nodule (not recorded which). Some clones in this sample may be carry-over from other donors' samples.

In this sample, this clone turned up many times. A much more abundant neighbour one base away suggests this may be a read error. The chain's CDR3 is CASSYARLQDYYEQYF. In DNA, the CDR3 is TGTGCCAGCAGTTACGCGAGACTACAGGACTACTACGAGCAGTACTTC. J is TRBJ2-7 and V is TRBV6-6, with a tentative D call TRBD2 (6 bases). CDR1 and CDR2 (germline): MNHNY, SVGAGI (reference sequence). The V and J ends lost 2 bases and 3 bases respectively, with 17 bases between them. This CDR3 has 16 amino acids.

This clone was detected many times. This rearrangement joins TRBV9 to TRBJ1-3; no firm D call. Germline CDR1 and CDR2: SGDLS and YYNGEE. The germline V and J ends were trimmed by 3 bases and 2 bases, with 12 bases remaining between them. This CDR3 has 15 amino acids. Here the CDR3 reads CASSGVGFTGNTIYF. CDR3 nucleotides: TGTGCCAGCAGCGGCGTGGGGTTTACTGGAAACACCATATATTTT. Drawing the rest from reference TRBV9 and TRBJ1-3, the complete variable domain is DSGVTQTPKHLITATGQRVTLRCSPRSGDLSVYWYQQSLDQGLQFLIQYYNGEERAKGNILERFSAQQFPDLHSELNLSSLELGDSALYFCASSGVGFTGNTIYFGEGSWLTVV.

This clone has at least ten counts. Germline and junction disagree at one end, which may indicate a read error. This specimen includes other DNA sequences encoding the same CDR3. The chain is built from TRBV7-9 and TRBJ1-6; D call uncertain. Germline CDR1 is SEHNR and CDR2 is FQNEAQ (reference sequence). CDR3 length equals 13 residues. DNA of the CDR3: TGTGCCAGCGGCTTCGCCATTAATTCGCCCCTCCACTTT. Translating gives CASGFAINSPLHF.

This clone was counted at least ten times. The chain links TRBV12-3 or TRBV12-4 to TRBJ2-7; D unresolved. CDR3 length: 12 residues. V gave up 3 bases and J gave up 3 bases, with 6 bases separating them. The chain's CDR3 is CASSLDRYEQYF. CDR3 bases: TGTGCCAGCAGTTTGGACCGCTACGAGCAGTACTTC.

The sample holds many counts of this clone. This CDR3 is also generated by other DNA sequences in the sample. This chain connects TRBV4-2 to TRBJ1-1; D uncertain. V lost 1 base and J lost 5, with 8 bases in between. The CDR3 sequence is 13 residues long. Germline CDR1 is LGHNA and CDR2 is YNFKEQ. CDR3 protein: CASSQGRETEAFF. The CDR3 DNA follows: TGTGCCAGCAGCCAAGGACGTGAGACTGAAGCTTTCTTT.

This clone was recorded at least ten times. The chain joins TRBV3-1 to TRBJ2-2; D gene uncertain. Germline values: CDR1 LGHDT, CDR2 YNNKEL (reference sequence). The CDR3 covers 12 residues. Between the trimmed V and J ends, which lost 5 bases and 4 bases, there was a span of 5 bases. CDR3 in amino acids: CASSWATGELFF. The CDR3 DNA sequence: TGTGCCAGCAGCTGGGCCACCGGGGAGCTGTTTTTT.

This clone was found many times. The gene calls are TRBV25-1 and TRBJ1-2; a weak D match, TRBD1 (6 bases). There are 13 residues in the CDR3. Trimming removed 4 bases from V and 2 bases from J, with 8 bases in between. Germline CDR1 reads MGHDK; CDR2 reads SYGVNS. Here the CDR3 DNA reads TGTGCCAGCAGTGGGGACACCAACTATGGCTACACCTTC. Translation gives CASSGDTNYGYTF.

The chain is built from TRBV5-1 and TRBJ2-3; the match to TRBD2 covers 10 bases. The CDR3 consists of 16 residues. The germline V gene encodes CDR1 SGHRS and CDR2 YFSETQ. Trimming at V came to 0 bases and at J to 3 bases, leaving 4 bases not matched to a gene. CDR3 region: CASSLGSGGETDTQYF. CDR3 nucleotide sequence: TGCGCCAGCAGCTTGGGGAGCGGGGGGGAGACAGATACGCAGTATTTT.

This clone was picked up many times. The V gene is TRBV9, the J gene TRBJ2-3, with TRBD2 matching 9 bases. CDR1 and CDR2 from the germline V gene are SGDLS and YYNGEE. The CDR3 loop spans 18 amino acids. V was pared by 1 base and J by 2 bases, with 11 bases of the junction left unmatched. The CDR3 reads CASSVPAGGVDYTDTQYF. In nucleotides, the CDR3 is TGTGCCAGCAGCGTACCAGCGGGAGGAGTTGATTACACAGATACGCAGTATTTT.

In regard to this clone: This may be a read error: a much more frequent sequence differs by one nucleotide. A read error is likely, as this CDR3 ends without the conserved phenylalanine or tryptophan. CDR3: CASSRGSSYNSPLHL. CDR3 DNA: TGTGCCAGCAGCCGGGGTAGCTCCTATAATTCACCCCTCCACTTG. V gene TRBV14 combines with J gene TRBJ1-6, with unresolved D. Looked up from germline, CDR1 is SGHDN and CDR2 is FVKESK. Deletions cut 4 bases from V and 0 bases from J, with 7 bases between. The CDR3 covers 15 residues.

This clone has at least ten counts. V and J are TRBV20-1 and TRBJ2-1; 10 nucleotides match TRBD2. Germline V CDR1 and CDR2: DFQATT, SNEGSKA (reference sequence). The CDR3 is made up of 15 amino acids. V lost 4 bases to trimming and J lost 4 bases; unmatched junction nucleotides: 7. The chain's CDR3 is CSATGAGGPYNEQFF. The CDR3 DNA reads TGCAGTGCTACGGGAGCGGGAGGGCCGTACAATGAGCAGTTCTTC.

This clone appeared many times. The rearrangement joins TRBV19 to TRBJ2-2, with TRBD1 matching over 8 bases. The CDR3 covers 16 residues. V gave up 4 bases and J gave up 7 bases; unmatched junction bases: 11. Germline V gives CDR1 LNHDA, CDR2 SQIVND (reference sequence). The CDR3: CASSSGTGAEIGELFF. CDR3 DNA sequence: TGTGCCAGTAGTAGCGGGACAGGCGCCGAGATCGGGGAGCTGTTTTTT.

In this sample, this clone turned up many times. The V gene is TRBV5-6, the J gene TRBJ2-6, with D maybe TRBD2 (6 bases). The CDR3 consists of 17 residues. V was clipped by 2 bases and J by 0 bases, with 12 bases between them. Germline lookup yields CDR1 SGHDT and CDR2 YYEEEE. The CDR3 protein is CASSFGTFSSGANVLTF. The CDR3 DNA reads TGTGCCAGCAGCTTCGGGACTTTTAGCTCTGGGGCCAACGTCCTGACTTTC.

This clone was seen repeatedly, ten times or more. The CDR3 here is CSARGDSSYNEQFF. CDR3 sequence (DNA): TGCAGTGCTAGAGGTGATAGCTCCTACAATGAGCAGTTCTTC. The J gene is TRBJ2-1, the V gene TRBV20-1; D remains ambiguous. Trimming cost V 1 base and J 0 bases, with 7 bases left between them. CDR3 length: 14 residues. The germline V gene encodes CDR1 DFQATT and CDR2 SNEGSKA (reference sequence).

As to this clone: One base away lies a much larger clone, so this may be a sequencing read error. V usage is TRBV7-7 and J usage is TRBJ2-7; 9 bases are a match to TRBD1. The CDR3 is made up of 14 amino acids. CDR1 and CDR2 from the germline V gene are SSHAT and FNYEAQ (reference sequence). The CDR3 loop reads CASSRDRVSYEQYF. DNA for the CDR3: TGTGCTAGCAGTAGGGACAGGGTGTCCTACGAGCAGTACTTC.

J is TRBJ2-2 and V is TRBV30; 11 nucleotides match TRBD2. In germline, CDR1 is GTSNPN, CDR2 SVGIG (reference sequence). J gave up 10 bases and V 2 bases, and 6 bases lay outside the gene matches. CDR3 length: 14 amino acids. The CDR3 sequence: CAWSRLAGPLELFF. The CDR3 DNA follows: TGTGCCTGGAGTAGACTAGCGGGACCACTGGAGCTGTTTTTT.

The sample holds a few counts of this clone. This may be a read error, as it is one base from a much larger clone. The CDR3: CSVGRDTSSEQYF. As DNA, the CDR3 is TGCAGCGTCGGCCGGGACACCTCGAGTGAGCAGTACTTC. The rearrangement joins TRBV29-1 to TRBJ2-7; TRBD1 is a possible D gene (6 bases). The CDR3 runs 13 residues. V was cut by 6 bases and J by 7 bases, with 19 bases left in between. Per germline, CDR1 SQVTM and CDR2 ANQGSEA.

This rearrangement joins TRBV20-1 to TRBJ2-7, with D tentatively TRBD1 (6 bases). V was cut by 3 bases and J by 4 bases, with 16 bases left in between. Germline loops: CDR1 DFQATT, CDR2 SNEGSKA (reference sequence). The CDR3 has 14 amino acids. The CDR3 region has the DNA TGCAGTGCTAGCCCCCAGGGGCCTTCTTACGAGCAGTACTTC. Its protein product is CSASPQGPSYEQYF.

This clone was picked up many times. This rearrangement joins TRBV7-6 to TRBJ2-1; 12 bases agree with TRBD2. The germline CDR1 and CDR2 sequences are SGHVS and FNYEAQ. Trimming at V came to 1 base and at J to 5 bases, leaving 0 bases not matched to a gene. This CDR3 is built from 15 residues. The CDR3 reads CASSLGTSGNNEQFF. The CDR3 DNA sequence: TGTGCCAGCAGCTTAGGGACTAGCGGGAACAATGAGCAGTTCTTC.

This clone was seen ten or more times. The chain joins TRBV18 to TRBJ2-5, with D possibly being TRBD1 (6 bases). There are 13 residues in the CDR3. The V gene's germline CDR1 is KGHSH and CDR2 LQKENI. The germline V and J ends were trimmed by 3 bases and 5 bases, with 10 bases remaining between them. The CDR3 DNA is TGTGCCAGCTCACCTGGGACAAGGGAGACCCAGTACTTC. Residues: CASSPGTRETQYF.

This clone showed up many times. The chain is built from TRBV30 and TRBJ1-4, with D perhaps TRBD1 (5 bases). The V and J ends lost 2 bases and 3 bases respectively, with 13 bases between them. This CDR3 spans 15 amino acids. From germline, CDR1 is GTSNPN and CDR2 SVGIG (reference sequence). The CDR3 reads CAWSTQGGANEKLFF. CDR3 nucleotide sequence: TGTGCCTGGAGTACCCAGGGTGGTGCTAATGAAAAACTGTTTTTT.

This clone occurred a few times. The chain carries TRBV19 and TRBJ1-2; no definite D call. CDR3 length equals 15 residues. V was pared by 3 bases and J by 5 bases, with 16 bases between. In germline, CDR1 is LNHDA, CDR2 SQIVND (reference sequence). The CDR3 reads CASSIPWTEAYGYTF. CDR3 nucleotides: TGTGCCAGTAGTATCCCCTGGACGGAAGCTTATGGCTACACCTTC.

This clone was seen many times. This chain joins TRBV24-1 and TRBJ2-3; a possible D gene is TRBD2 (6 bases). V was shortened by 6 bases and J by 3 bases, with 21 bases between the two germline ends. This CDR3 is built from 17 residues. CDR1 KGHDR and CDR2 SFDVKD come from the germline V gene. In DNA form, the CDR3 reads TGTGCCACCAGTCCCTCCTCTAGGACTAAAGAGACAGATACGCAGTATTTT. Translation gives CATSPSSRTKETDTQYF.

This clone was observed at least ten times. The same CDR3 arises from other DNA sequences in this sample as well. The chain couples TRBV29-1 to TRBJ1-1, with a tentative D call TRBD1 (5 bases). The germline V gene has CDR1 SQVTM and CDR2 ANQGSEA. With 4 bases removed from V and 0 bases from J, the gap between germline ends came to 9 bases. This CDR3 spans 13 amino acids. The CDR3 loop is CSVGGGMNTEAFF. The DNA of the CDR3 is TGCAGCGTTGGTGGGGGGATGAACACTGAAGCTTTCTTT.

This clone was observed at least ten times. The rearrangement joins TRBV28 to TRBJ1-6; D might be TRBD1 (6 bases). The CDR3 runs to 14 residues. CDR1 and CDR2 (germline): MDHEN, SYDVKM. V dropped 3 bases and J dropped 10 bases, with 13 bases sitting between them. The CDR3 coding sequence is TGTGCCAGCAGTTTTTTACAGGGTAACTCACCCCTCCACTTT. Encoded protein: CASSFLQGNSPLHF. The full variable domain, with the rest looked up from reference TRBV28 and TRBJ1-6, is DVKVTQSSRYLVKRTGEKVFLECVQDMDHENMFWYRQDPGLGLRLIYFSYDVKMKEKGDIPEGYSVSREKKERFSLILESASTNQTSMYLCASSFLQGNSPLHFGNGTRLTVT.

This clone was recorded many times. The chain links TRBV6-1 to TRBJ2-4, with 7 bases aligning to TRBD2. The CDR3 covers 13 residues. Per germline, CDR1 MNHNS and CDR2 SASEGT. J lost 6 bases, V lost 6 bases, and 5 bases had no gene match. The CDR3 nucleotides read TGTGCCAGCAGATTAACTAGCGTAAACATTCAGTACTTC. Amino acid sequence: CASRLTSVNIQYF.

A few counts support this clone. A much larger clone lies one base from this, so it may be a read error. The same CDR3 can be traced to other DNA sequences in this sample. The V gene is TRBV7-3, the J gene TRBJ1-1; D ambiguous. This CDR3 has 13 residues. The germline gives CDR1 SGHTA, CDR2 FQGTGA. Written as DNA, the CDR3 is TGTGCCAGCAGCTTAACTGGGAACACTGAAGCCTTCTTT. It translates to CASSLTGNTEAFF.

This clone showed up many times. The chain joins TRBV2 to TRBJ2-7, with TRBD2 matching 9 bases. Germline CDR1 and CDR2: SNHLY and FYNNEI. The CDR3 contains 12 residues. Germline trimming cut 1 base from V and 10 bases from J; bases unmatched to any gene: 2. CDR3: CASSEGTSDQYF. The CDR3 DNA is TGTGCCAGCAGTGAAGGGACTAGCGACCAGTACTTC.